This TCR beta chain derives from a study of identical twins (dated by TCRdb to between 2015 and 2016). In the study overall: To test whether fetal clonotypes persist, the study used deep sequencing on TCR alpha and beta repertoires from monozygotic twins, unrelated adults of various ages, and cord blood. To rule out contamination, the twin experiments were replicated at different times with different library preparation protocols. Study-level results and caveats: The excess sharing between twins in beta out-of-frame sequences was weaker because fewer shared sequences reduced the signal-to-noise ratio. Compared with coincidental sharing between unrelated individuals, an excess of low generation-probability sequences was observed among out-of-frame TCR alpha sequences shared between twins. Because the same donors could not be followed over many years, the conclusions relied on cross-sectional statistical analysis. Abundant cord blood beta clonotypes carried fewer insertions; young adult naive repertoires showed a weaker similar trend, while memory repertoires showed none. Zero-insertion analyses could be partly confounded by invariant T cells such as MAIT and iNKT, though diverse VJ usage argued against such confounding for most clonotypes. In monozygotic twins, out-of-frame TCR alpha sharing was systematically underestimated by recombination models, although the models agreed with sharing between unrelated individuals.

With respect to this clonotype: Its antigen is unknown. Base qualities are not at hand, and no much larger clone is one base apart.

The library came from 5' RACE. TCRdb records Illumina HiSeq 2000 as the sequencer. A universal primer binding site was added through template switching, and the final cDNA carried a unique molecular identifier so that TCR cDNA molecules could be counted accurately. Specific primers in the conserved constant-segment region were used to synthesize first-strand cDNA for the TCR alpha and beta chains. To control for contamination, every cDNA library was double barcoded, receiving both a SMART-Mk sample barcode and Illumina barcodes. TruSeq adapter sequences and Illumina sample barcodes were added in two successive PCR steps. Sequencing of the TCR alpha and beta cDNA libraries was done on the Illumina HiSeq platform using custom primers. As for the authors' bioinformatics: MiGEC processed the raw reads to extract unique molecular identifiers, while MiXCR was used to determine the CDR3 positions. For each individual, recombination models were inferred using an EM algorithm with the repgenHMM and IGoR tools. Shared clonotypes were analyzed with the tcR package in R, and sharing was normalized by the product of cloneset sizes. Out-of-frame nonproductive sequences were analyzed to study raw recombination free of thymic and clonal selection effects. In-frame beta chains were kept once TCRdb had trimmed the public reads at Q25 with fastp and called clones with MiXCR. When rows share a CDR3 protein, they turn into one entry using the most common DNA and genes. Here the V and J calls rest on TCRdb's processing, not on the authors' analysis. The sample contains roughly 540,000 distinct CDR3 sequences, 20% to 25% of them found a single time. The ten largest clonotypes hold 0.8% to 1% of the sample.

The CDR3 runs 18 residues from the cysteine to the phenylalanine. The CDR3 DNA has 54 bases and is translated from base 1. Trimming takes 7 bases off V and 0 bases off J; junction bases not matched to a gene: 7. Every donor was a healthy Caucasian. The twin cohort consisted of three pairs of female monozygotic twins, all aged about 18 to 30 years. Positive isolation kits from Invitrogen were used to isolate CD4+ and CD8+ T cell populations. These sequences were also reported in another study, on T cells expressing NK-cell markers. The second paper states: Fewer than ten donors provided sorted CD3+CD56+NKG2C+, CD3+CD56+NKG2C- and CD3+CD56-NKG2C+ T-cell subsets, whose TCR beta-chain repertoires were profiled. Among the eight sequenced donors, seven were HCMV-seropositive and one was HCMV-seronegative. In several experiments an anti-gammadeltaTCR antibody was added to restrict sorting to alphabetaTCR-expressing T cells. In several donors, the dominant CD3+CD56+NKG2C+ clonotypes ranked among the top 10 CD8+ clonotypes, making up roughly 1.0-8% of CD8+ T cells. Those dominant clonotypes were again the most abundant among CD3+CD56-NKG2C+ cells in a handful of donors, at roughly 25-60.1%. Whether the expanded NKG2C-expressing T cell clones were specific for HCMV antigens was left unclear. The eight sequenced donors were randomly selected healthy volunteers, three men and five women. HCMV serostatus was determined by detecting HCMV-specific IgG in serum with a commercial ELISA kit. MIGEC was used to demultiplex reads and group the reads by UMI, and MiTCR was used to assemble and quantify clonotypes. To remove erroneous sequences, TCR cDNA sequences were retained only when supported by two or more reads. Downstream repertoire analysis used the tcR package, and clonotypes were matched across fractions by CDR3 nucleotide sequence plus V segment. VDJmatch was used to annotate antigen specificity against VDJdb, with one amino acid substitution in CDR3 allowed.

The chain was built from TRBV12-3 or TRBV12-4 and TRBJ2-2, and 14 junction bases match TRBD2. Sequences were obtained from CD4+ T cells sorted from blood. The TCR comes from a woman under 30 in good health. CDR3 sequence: CASTAGTSGGPNTGELFF. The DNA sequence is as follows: TGTGCCAGCACCGCCGGGACTAGCGGGGGCCCGAACACCGGGGAGCTGTTTTTT.